The next 29 T cell receptor beta chains were all read from a single sample in a study of beta chain features in type 1 diabetes (dated by TCRdb to the late 2010s). Library creation used the immunoSEQ multiplex PCR assay. The entire amount of isolated RNA was reverse transcribed using the High Capacity cDNA Reverse Transcription Kit, so the sequenced TCRB transcripts were expressed ones. The clones in this table, taken by TCRdb from immuneACCESS, are in-frame only. Not every clone is retained; where verified, under half of the shortfall comes from an unresolved V gene, and the cause of the rest is unknown. This sample comprises about 140,000 clones, 9.7% of them detected only once. Together, the top ten hold approximately 0.69% of the sample. The sequenced material came from central memory CD4+ T cells from blood. The source of these receptors is a woman aged 40 to 50 in good health.

This clone was counted at least ten times. The chain has TRBV13 and TRBJ1-6; no reliable D call. Germline CDR1 PRHDT, CDR2 FYEKMQ (reference sequence). The CDR3 loop spans 14 amino acids. The ends were cut back, 2 bases at V and 9 bases at J, with 11 bases in the middle. CDR3 coding DNA: TGTGCCAGCAGCTTATACCGGGGAAGTTCACCCCTCCACTTT. Protein: CASSLYRGSSPLHF.

There are a few counts of this clone. The chain joins TRBV19 to TRBJ1-1, with TRBD1 matching 7 bases. Trimming cost V 5 bases and J 1 base; bases outside gene matches: 10. The CDR3 runs 16 residues. Germline V gene data show CDR1 as LNHDA and CDR2 as SQIVND (reference sequence). This CDR3 is CASSVKDRARNTEAFF. Written as DNA, the CDR3 is TGTGCCAGTAGTGTGAAAGACAGGGCGAGGAACACTGAAGCTTTCTTT.

This clone was recorded a few times. The chain is built from TRBV4-1 and TRBJ2-5; D possibly corresponds to TRBD1 (5 bases). CDR3 size: 15 residues. The V gene lost 0 bases and the J gene lost 3 bases, with 11 bases spanning the gap. Per germline, CDR1 MGHRA and CDR2 YSYEKL. The CDR3: CASSQEGVGKETQYF. Written as DNA, the CDR3 is TGCGCCAGCAGCCAAGAAGGGGTCGGAAAAGAGACCCAGTACTTC.

The V gene is TRBV18, the J gene TRBJ1-6; tentative D call: TRBD1 (6 bases). In germline, CDR1 is KGHSH, CDR2 LQKENI. The CDR3 runs to 14 residues. Deletions cut 6 bases from V and 7 bases from J, with 13 bases between. The CDR3 DNA sequence: TGTGCCAGCTCTCTAGGACAGCAGAATTCACCCCTCCACTTT. Translation gives CASSLGQQNSPLHF.

The chain is built from TRBV5-6 and TRBJ1-4, with D hard to call. Deletions cut 4 bases from V and 0 bases from J, with 10 bases between. The length of the CDR3 is 15 residues. Germline-derived CDR1 and CDR2 are SGHDT and YYEEEE. CDR3 in DNA: TGTGCCAGCAGCCGCGGGAGGGCAACTAATGAAAAACTGTTTTTT. Translated, it gives CASSRGRATNEKLFF. Supplemented by reference TRBV5-6 and TRBJ1-4, the full variable domain reads DAGVTQSPTHLIKTRGQQVTLRCSPKSGHDTVSWYQQALGQGPQFIFQYYEEEERQRGNFPDRFSGHQFPNYSSELNVNALLLGDSALYLCASSRGRATNEKLFFGSGTQLSVL.

The rearrangement links TRBV7-2 to TRBJ1-1; D gene uncertain. Between the trimmed V and J ends, which lost 1 base and 10 bases, there was a span of 10 bases. Germline lookup yields CDR1 SGHTA and CDR2 FQGNSA. The CDR3 has 12 amino acids. This CDR3 reads CASSLGALRAFF. CDR3 coding DNA: TGTGCCAGCAGCTTAGGGGCACTGAGAGCTTTCTTT.

The rearrangement uses TRBV21-1 and TRBJ1-5; the listed D gene, TRBD1, was not tested against the DNA. TRBV21-1 is annotated as a pseudogene. CDR3 length: 18 amino acids. CDR3 residues: CASSSPGPRTAKVQPQHF. DNA of the CDR3: TGTGCCAGCAGCTCCCCTGGCCCTCGGACAGCGAAGGTTCAGCCCCAGCATTTT.

V usage is TRBV7-6 and J usage is TRBJ1-3; D is uncertain. V lost 1 base and J 4 bases, leaving 11 bases between the germline ends. The CDR3 length is 15 residues. CDR1 is SGHVS and CDR2 is FNYEAQ in the germline V gene. CDR3 protein: CASSLGSTPGNTIYF. CDR3 in DNA: TGTGCCAGCAGCTTAGGGTCGACTCCCGGAAACACCATATATTTT.

This chain links TRBV5-4 with TRBJ2-5; 9 bases are shared with TRBD2. CDR1 and CDR2 (germline): SGHNT, YYREEE (reference sequence). The CDR3 totals 15 residues. With V trimmed by 2 bases and J by 5 bases, 7 bases remained unmatched. The CDR3, as DNA: TGTGCCAGCAGCTTTTTAGCGGGGGAGGGGGAGACCCAGTACTTC. Protein product: CASSFLAGEGETQYF. Based on the CDR3 plus reference TRBV5-4 and TRBJ2-5, the full variable domain is ETGVTQSPTHLIKTRGQQVTLRCSSQSGHNTVSWYQQALGQGPQFIFQYYREEENGRGNFPPRFSGLQFPNYSSELNVNALELDDSALYLCASSFLAGEGETQYFGPGTRLLVL.

This clone was detected a few times. The J gene is TRBJ1-1, the V gene TRBV19; D is perhaps TRBD1 (6 bases). CDR3 length: 14 amino acids. Trimming stripped 7 bases from V and 4 bases from J, with 16 bases between. Germline V gene lookup returns CDR1 LNHDA and CDR2 SQIVND (reference sequence). CDR3 in amino acids: CASTSQGRGTEAFF. The CDR3 region has the DNA TGTGCCAGTACCTCGCAGGGGAGAGGCACTGAAGCTTTCTTT.

CDR3 sequence (DNA): TGTGCCAGCAGTGACAGCCCACAGAATTCACCCCTCCACTTT. It yields the protein CASSDSPQNSPLHF. The chain employs TRBV2 and TRBJ1-6; D unresolved. The CDR3 consists of 14 residues. V gave up 3 bases and J gave up 7 bases, with 10 bases separating them. The germline V gene has CDR1 SNHLY and CDR2 FYNNEI.

The chain uses TRBV23-1 and TRBJ1-6; 7 nucleotides match TRBD1. TRBV23-1 is filed as an ORF, its function uncertain. The CDR3 consists of 16 residues. The V gene end was trimmed by 2 bases and the J gene end by 10 bases; junction bases not matched to a gene: 11. The CDR3 DNA reads TGCGCCAGCAGTCAACCGCGAGGGACAGCAAACTCACCCCTCCACTTT. Encoded protein: CASSQPRGTANSPLHF.

This clone has just a few counts. The V call is TRBV5-1, the J call TRBJ2-5; a possible D gene is TRBD2 (6 bases). Germline CDR1 and CDR2: SGHRS and YFSETQ. V was trimmed by 0 bases and J by 3 bases, leaving 15 bases between them. CDR3 length equals 16 residues. CDR3 nucleotide sequence: TGCGCCAGCAGCTTGGGGGTCGGGACTCCCGAAGAGACCCAGTACTTC. Translated, it gives CASSLGVGTPEETQYF.

This clone has a handful of counts. Given a much more abundant clone one base away, this may be a read error. The chain has TRBV9 and TRBJ1-1; 10 positions match TRBD1. The V gene's germline CDR1 is SGDLS and CDR2 YYNGEE. V shed 4 bases, J shed 1 base, and the junction held 4 bases outside the gene matches. This CDR3 contains 15 residues. CDR3 nucleotides: TGTGCCAGCAGCCCAAGGACAGGGGGGAACACTGAAGCTTTCTTT. Its protein product is CASSPRTGGNTEAFF.

This clone was seen at least ten times. J is TRBJ2-3 and V is TRBV18; D gene uncertain. V was clipped by 5 bases and J by 6 bases, with 6 bases between them. The CDR3 sequence is 11 residues long. CDR1 is KGHSH, CDR2 LQKENI, per germline. This CDR3 is CASSEQDTQYF. The CDR3 coding sequence is TGTGCCAGCTCAGAACAGGATACGCAGTATTTT.

The rearrangement links TRBV11-2 to TRBJ2-3; D is possibly TRBD2 (6 bases). The CDR3 has 16 amino acids. V shed 1 base and J shed 2 bases, with 13 bases lying between them. Germline V gene data show CDR1 as SGHAT and CDR2 as FQNNGV. The CDR3 reads CASSLGNSGITDTQYF. CDR3 bases: TGTGCCAGCAGCTTAGGTAATAGCGGAATCACAGATACGCAGTATTTT. The whole variable domain, remainder taken from reference TRBV11-2 and TRBJ2-3, is EAGVAQSPRYKIIEKRQSVAFWCNPISGHATLYWYQQILGQGPKLLIQFQNNGVVDDSQLPKDRFSAERLKGVDSTLKIQPAKLEDSAVYLCASSLGNSGITDTQYFGPGTRLTVL.

This clone was seen a few times. The chain joins TRBV18 to TRBJ2-7, with D tentatively TRBD1 (5 bases). This CDR3 is 15 amino acids long. The germline gives CDR1 KGHSH, CDR2 LQKENI. The V end was cut by 0 bases, the J end by 0 bases, with 9 bases between. CDR3 loop: CASSPPQGFSYEQYF. CDR3 in DNA: TGTGCCAGCTCACCACCCCAGGGATTCTCCTACGAGCAGTACTTC.

This clone has just a few counts. CDR3 protein: CASSLSNGQGYNEQFF. The CDR3 DNA sequence: TGTGCCAGCAGCTTAAGTAATGGACAGGGCTACAATGAGCAGTTCTTC. The chain uses TRBV13 and TRBJ2-1, with TRBD1 matching 8 bases. Germline CDR1 PRHDT, CDR2 FYEKMQ (reference sequence). Unmatched junction bases numbered 6, after V lost 2 bases and J lost 3 bases. This CDR3 spans 16 amino acids.

The chain links TRBV2 to TRBJ1-1, with 7 positions matching TRBD1. The CDR3 length is 13 residues. Germline CDR1 and CDR2: SNHLY and FYNNEI. Trimming took 8 bases from V and 0 from J; bases not matched to a gene: 3. The CDR3 sequence: CASGGQMNTEAFF. Here the CDR3 DNA reads TGTGCCAGCGGGGGACAGATGAACACTGAAGCTTTCTTT.

This clone showed up just a few times. V and J are TRBV6-5 and TRBJ2-1, with TRBD2 as a possible D gene (5 bases). V was trimmed by 11 bases and J by 7 bases, leaving 21 bases between them. CDR3 length equals 14 residues. Germline values: CDR1 MNHEY, CDR2 SVGAGI. Here the CDR3 DNA reads TGTGCCGCCCAACGGGATCCAGGCCTTAATGAGCAGTTCTTC. This codes for CAAQRDPGLNEQFF.

The chain carries TRBV2 and TRBJ2-5; TRBD2 matches 8 bases. CDR1 is SNHLY, CDR2 FYNNEI, per germline. The CDR3 consists of 15 residues. V shed 5 bases, J shed 5 bases, and the junction held 10 bases outside the gene matches. CDR3 nucleotides: TGTGCCAGCAGTTCTCGGACTAGCCCTGGGGAGACCCAGTACTTC. This gives the protein CASSSRTSPGETQYF.

The chain recombines TRBV6-5 with TRBJ2-7; TRBD1 matches at 8 bases. The CDR3 sequence is 15 residues long. Germline trimming cut 6 bases from V and 5 bases from J; bases unmatched to any gene: 12. Germline CDR1 reads MNHEY; CDR2 reads SVGAGI. The CDR3 DNA reads TGTGCCAGCAGACGATCAGGGGGCGATTACGACGAGCAGTACTTC. Its protein is CASRRSGGDYDEQYF.

The chain employs TRBV10-3 and TRBJ1-6; D remains unclear. The V end lost 3 bases, the J end lost 5 bases, and 11 bases lay between the germline ends. This CDR3 has 15 residues. Germline-derived CDR1 and CDR2 are ENHRY and SYGVKD. The CDR3, as DNA: TGTGCCATCAGTGATGATCGCAGGAATAATTCACCCCTCCACTTT. The encoded protein is CAISDDRRNNSPLHF.

This clone was detected only a few times. This sequence joins TRBV2 and TRBJ1-5, with TRBD1 as a possible D gene (5 bases). Trimming pared 3 bases from V and 11 bases from J, leaving 14 bases between. CDR1 is SNHLY and CDR2 is FYNNEI in the germline V gene. This CDR3 region has 13 residues. This CDR3 is CASSEEGRHTQHF. CDR3 in DNA: TGTGCCAGCAGTGAGGAGGGGCGCCATACCCAGCATTTT.

The chain combines TRBV2 with TRBJ1-4, with D tentatively TRBD1 (5 bases). The germline V gene encodes CDR1 SNHLY and CDR2 FYNNEI. CDR3 length: 14 amino acids. Trimming left V 7 bases short and J 3 bases short, with 12 bases between. The CDR3 loop is CASNVQGPNEKLFF. DNA of the CDR3: TGTGCCAGCAACGTTCAGGGTCCTAATGAAAAACTGTTTTTT. The whole variable domain, remainder taken from reference TRBV2 and TRBJ1-4, is EPEVTQTPSHQVTQMGQEVILRCVPISNHLYFYWYRQILGQKVEFLVSFYNNEISEKSEIFDDQFSVERPDGSNFTLKIRSTKLEDSAMYFCASNVQGPNEKLFFGSGTQLSVL.

The chain combines TRBV27 with TRBJ2-7, with D perhaps matching TRBD1 (5 bases). CDR1 is MNHEY, CDR2 SMNVEV, per germline (reference sequence). The CDR3 is 14 amino acids. Trimming removed 2 bases from V and 1 base from J, with 9 bases in between. The CDR3 DNA sequence: TGTGCCAGCAGTTTAGTCCAGGGTTCCTACGAGCAGTACTTC. Its protein product is CASSLVQGSYEQYF.

The rearrangement links TRBV14 to TRBJ2-5, with D possibly matching TRBD1 (5 bases). The germline V gene encodes CDR1 SGHDN and CDR2 FVKESK. Between the trimmed V and J ends, which lost 3 bases and 1 base, there was a span of 9 bases. This CDR3 has 14 amino acids. The CDR3 region is CASSHQGFQETQYF. CDR3 DNA sequence: TGTGCCAGCAGCCACCAGGGCTTCCAAGAGACCCAGTACTTC.

This clone was seen a handful of times. V and J are TRBV5-5 and TRBJ2-1; possible D gene TRBD2, 5 bases. Trimming left V 0 bases short and J 0 bases short, with 7 bases between. From germline, CDR1 is SGHKS and CDR2 YYEKEE (reference sequence). CDR3 length: 15 amino acids. DNA for the CDR3: TGTGCCAGCAGCTTGGAAGGGAGCTCCTACAATGAGCAGTTCTTC. Encoded protein: CASSLEGSSYNEQFF.

This clone was picked up a small number of times. The J gene is TRBJ2-7, the V gene TRBV5-1; 7 bases are shared with TRBD1. Germline V gives CDR1 SGHRS, CDR2 YFSETQ. The V and J ends lost 1 base and 3 bases, in that order; junction bases with no gene match: 10. CDR3 length: 16 residues. In DNA, the CDR3 is TGCGCCAGCAGCTTGACGTTAAGACAGGGAAGCTACGAGCAGTACTTC. Translation gives CASSLTLRQGSYEQYF.